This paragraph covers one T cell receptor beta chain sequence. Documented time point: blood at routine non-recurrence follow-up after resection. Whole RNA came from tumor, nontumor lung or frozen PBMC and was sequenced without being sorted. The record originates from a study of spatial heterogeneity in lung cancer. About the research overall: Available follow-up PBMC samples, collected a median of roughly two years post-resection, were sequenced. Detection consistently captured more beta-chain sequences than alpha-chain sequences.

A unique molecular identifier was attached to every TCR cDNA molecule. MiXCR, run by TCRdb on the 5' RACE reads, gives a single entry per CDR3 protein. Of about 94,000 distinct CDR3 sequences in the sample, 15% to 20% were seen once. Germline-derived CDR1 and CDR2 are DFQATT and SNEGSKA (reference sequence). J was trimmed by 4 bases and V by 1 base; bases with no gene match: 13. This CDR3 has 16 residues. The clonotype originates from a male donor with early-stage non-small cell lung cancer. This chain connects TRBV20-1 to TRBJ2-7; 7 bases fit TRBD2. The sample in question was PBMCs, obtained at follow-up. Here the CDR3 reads CSARVPGGRAGYEQYF. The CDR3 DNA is TGCAGTGCTAGAGTCCCTGGGGGGAGGGCCGGGTACGAGCAGTACTTC.